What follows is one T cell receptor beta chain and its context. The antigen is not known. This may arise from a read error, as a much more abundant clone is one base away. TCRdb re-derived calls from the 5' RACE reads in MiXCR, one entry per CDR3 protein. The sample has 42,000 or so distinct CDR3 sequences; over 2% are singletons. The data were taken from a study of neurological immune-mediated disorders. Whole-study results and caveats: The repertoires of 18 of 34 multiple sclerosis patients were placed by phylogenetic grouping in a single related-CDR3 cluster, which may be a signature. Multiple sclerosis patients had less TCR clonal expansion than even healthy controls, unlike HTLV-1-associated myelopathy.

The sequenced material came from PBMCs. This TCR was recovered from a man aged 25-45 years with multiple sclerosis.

The CDR3 nucleotides are TGCAGTGGAATCGGACAGGGGGGAACAGATACGAAGTATTTT. This sequence encodes CSGIGQGGTDTKYF. The chain employs TRBV20-1 and TRBJ2-3; 10 bases fit TRBD1. Germline V CDR1 and CDR2: DFQATT, SNEGSKA (reference sequence). The CDR3 has 14 residues.